This is a list of T cell receptor beta chains from one sample in a study of blood T cell repertoires in COVID-19. Repertoires were generated with immunoSEQ multiplex PCR, while TCRdb's copy carries only in-frame clones and drops some. The repertoire has 330,000 or so clones, about 90% of them found once; the top ten carry approximately 1%. Source material: PBMCs or T cells enriched from blood (not recorded which). The source is a woman in her 30s who had been exposed to COVID-19. CDR3s include the opening cysteine and the closing phenylalanine or tryptophan. Not all rows give a size; the values are once, few, many and, for expanded clones, a class.

CDR3aa	abundance	v_gene
CASRSNRGQGELFF	.	TRBV6-5
CASSLERTGVGYTF	.	TRBV3-1/TRBV3-2
CALLPTVAVSEAFF	.	TRBV30
CASSAGSSVYEQYF	once	TRBV19
CASSLAAENTIYF	.	TRBV11-3
CASTRRRWGQPQHF	.	TRBV2
CASSQALSYEQYF	.	TRBV3-1/TRBV3-2
CASSLSRTQPQHF	.	TRBV12-3/TRBV12-4
CASSFTSGVNNEQFF	.	TRBV7-3
CASRVTGDYGYTF	.	TRBV28
CASRTGSGNEKLFF	.	TRBV5-1
CASSPGTGVEAFF	.	TRBV11-2
CAWSVRRGSDYGYTF	.	TRBV30
CASSLGDILNEQFF	few	TRBV5-1
CASSLGQGRLAFF	.	TRBV27
CSVTKAHQGVDSGNTIYF	.	TRBV29-1
CSASSGQGRISEQYF	once	TRBV20-1
CASTTRDNQETQYF	.	TRBV5-8
CASSGQRLAGSGELFF	.	TRBV2
CASSLVYLRRDRGHHSNQPQHF	once	TRBV7-8
CASSPPQPQPQYF	.	TRBV18
CATSAGGSPEETQYF	.	TRBV24-1
CASSRSSDHNEQFF	.	TRBV4-1
CASSYTENYGYTF	once	TRBV7-9
CSAVEGETQYF	.	TRBV20-1
CASSLRGPREVNEQFF	.	TRBV7-7
CASSSGLTLETQYF	.	TRBV5-6
CASSDRTSGSYNEQFF	few	TRBV6-1
CASSTNTLKYTENTEAFF	.	TRBV19
CASSTSPGELFF	.	TRBV12-3/TRBV12-4
CASLKLGDNEKLFF	.	TRBV19
CASSAGDREGQPQHF	few	TRBV19
CASSSRQGINSPLHF	few	TRBV11-2
CASEREWQDNEQFF	once	TRBV5-1
CASSYGEGLAKNIQYF	once	TRBV6-5
CASIPTGGSSNQPQHF	few	TRBV28
CASSIATGATEAFF	.	TRBV19
CASSISPDRVGANEQFF	.	TRBV19
CASSLGLANTGELFF	.	TRBV27
CASSENRGSIREQYF	.	TRBV6-1
CSVQGYNEQFF	.	TRBV29-1
CASSERPGQGAGEKLFF	.	TRBV25-1
CASSLPTGGSYEQYF	.	TRBV5-6